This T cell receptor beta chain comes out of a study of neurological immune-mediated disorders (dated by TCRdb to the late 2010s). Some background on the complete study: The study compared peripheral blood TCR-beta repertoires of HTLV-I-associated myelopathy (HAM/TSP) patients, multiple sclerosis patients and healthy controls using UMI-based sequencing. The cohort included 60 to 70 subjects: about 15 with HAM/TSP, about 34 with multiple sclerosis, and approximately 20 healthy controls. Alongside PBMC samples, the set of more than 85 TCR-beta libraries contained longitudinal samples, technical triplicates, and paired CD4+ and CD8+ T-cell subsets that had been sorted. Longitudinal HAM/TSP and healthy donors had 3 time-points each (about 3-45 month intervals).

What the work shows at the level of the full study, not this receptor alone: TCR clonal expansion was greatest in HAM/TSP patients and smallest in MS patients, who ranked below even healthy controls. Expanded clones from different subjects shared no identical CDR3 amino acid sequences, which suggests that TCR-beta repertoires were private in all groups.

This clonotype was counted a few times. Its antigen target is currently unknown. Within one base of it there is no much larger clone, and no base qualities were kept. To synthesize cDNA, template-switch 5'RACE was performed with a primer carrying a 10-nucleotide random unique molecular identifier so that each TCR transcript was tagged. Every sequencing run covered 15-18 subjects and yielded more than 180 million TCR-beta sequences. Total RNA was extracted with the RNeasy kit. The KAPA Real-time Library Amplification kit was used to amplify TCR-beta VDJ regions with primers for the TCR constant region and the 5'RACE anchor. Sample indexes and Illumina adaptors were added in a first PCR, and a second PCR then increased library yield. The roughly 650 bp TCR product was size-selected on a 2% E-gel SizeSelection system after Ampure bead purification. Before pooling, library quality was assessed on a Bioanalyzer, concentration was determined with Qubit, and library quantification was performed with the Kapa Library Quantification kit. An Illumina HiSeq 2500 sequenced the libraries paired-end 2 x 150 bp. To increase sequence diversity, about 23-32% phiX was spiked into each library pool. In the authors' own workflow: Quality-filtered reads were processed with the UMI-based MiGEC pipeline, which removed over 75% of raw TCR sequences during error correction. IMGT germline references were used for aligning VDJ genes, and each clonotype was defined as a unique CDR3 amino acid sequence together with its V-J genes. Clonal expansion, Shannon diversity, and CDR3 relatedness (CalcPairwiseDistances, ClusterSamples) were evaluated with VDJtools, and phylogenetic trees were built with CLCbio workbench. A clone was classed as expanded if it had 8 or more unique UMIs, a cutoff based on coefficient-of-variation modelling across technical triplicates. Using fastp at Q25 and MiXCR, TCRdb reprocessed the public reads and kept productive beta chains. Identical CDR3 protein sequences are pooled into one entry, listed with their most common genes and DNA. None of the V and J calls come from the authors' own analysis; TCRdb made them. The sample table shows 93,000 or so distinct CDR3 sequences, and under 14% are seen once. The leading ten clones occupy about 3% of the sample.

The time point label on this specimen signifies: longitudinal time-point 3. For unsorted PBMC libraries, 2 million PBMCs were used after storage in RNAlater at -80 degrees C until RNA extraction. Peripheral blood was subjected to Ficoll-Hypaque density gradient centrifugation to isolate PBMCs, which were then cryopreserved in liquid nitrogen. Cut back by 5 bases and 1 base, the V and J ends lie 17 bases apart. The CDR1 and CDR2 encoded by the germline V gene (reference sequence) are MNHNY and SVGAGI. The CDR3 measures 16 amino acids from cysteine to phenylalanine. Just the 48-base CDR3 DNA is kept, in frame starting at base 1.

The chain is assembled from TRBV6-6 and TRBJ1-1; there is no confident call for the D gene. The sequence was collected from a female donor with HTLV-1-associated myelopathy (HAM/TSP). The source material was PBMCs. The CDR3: CASSPDRRGENTEAFF. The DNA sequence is TGTGCCAGCAGTCCCGACCGGCGCGGAGAGAACACTGAAGCTTTCTTT.